A single sample gave rise to the 27 T cell receptor beta chains below, sequenced in a study of shared clonotypes between healthy human individuals. Terminally differentiated effector memory CD45RA+ cells were excluded from the naive CD8 cells, which were CD45RO-negative and positively selected for CCR7. Some clones are missing from TCRdb's copy, which holds only in-frame ones; the method was immunoSEQ multiplex PCR. This table has hundreds of thousands of clones, about 91% appearing once. The material sequenced was naive CD8+ T cells sorted from blood. The receptor source for this set is a man aged 25 to 40 in good health.

The V call is TRBV11-2, the J call TRBJ1-2, with TRBD1 matching over 7 bases. Germline V CDR1 and CDR2: SGHAT, FQNNGV. With 0 bases clipped from V and 4 bases from J, the junction kept 5 bases outside the gene matches. CDR3 length: 15 amino acids. The CDR3 region has the DNA TGTGCCAGCAGCTTAGAGAGGGGGCGTGTCTATGGCTACACCTTC. Protein sequence: CASSLERGRVYGYTF.

The chain couples TRBV28 to TRBJ2-7; 9 bases agree with TRBD1. This CDR3 spans 15 amino acids. Germline-derived CDR1 and CDR2 are MDHEN and SYDVKM. The V and J ends lost 10 bases and 4 bases, in that order; junction bases with no gene match: 14. The CDR3 sequence is CAIRKRTGGVYEQYF. The CDR3 DNA reads TGTGCCATCCGAAAACGAACAGGGGGCGTTTACGAGCAGTACTTC.

This rearrangement joins TRBV5-6 to TRBJ2-1; 8 bases agree with TRBD2. V dropped 0 bases and J dropped 9; count of bases not matched to a gene: 8. The CDR3 extends over 15 amino acids. The germline V gene has CDR1 SGHDT and CDR2 YYEEEE. CDR3 nucleotides: TGTGCCAGCAGCTTGGCAGGGACTAGGCCTCCTGAGCAGTTCTTC. Translating it yields CASSLAGTRPPEQFF.

This sequence joins TRBV7-8 and TRBJ2-7, with 10 bases aligning to TRBD2. CDR1 is SGHVS, CDR2 FQNEAQ, per germline. V trimming: 1 base; J trimming: 3 bases; junction bases outside the gene matches: 18. The CDR3 extends over 20 amino acids. The CDR3 DNA is TGTGCCAGCAGCTTAGGGGGCGGGCTAGCGGGAGTACGAGGGAGCTACGAGCAGTACTTC. It codes for CASSLGGGLAGVRGSYEQYF.

V and J are TRBV7-9 and TRBJ2-6; D gene ambiguous. V was shortened by 0 bases and J by 2 bases, with 5 bases between the two germline ends. The germline V gene encodes CDR1 SEHNR and CDR2 FQNEAQ (reference sequence). The CDR3 has 15 residues. CDR3 coding DNA: TGTGCCAGCAGCTTAGCCAAGACTGGGGCCAACGTCCTGACTTTC. Protein: CASSLAKTGANVLTF.

The V gene is TRBV4-1, the J gene TRBJ1-3, with TRBD1 matching 8 bases. This CDR3 region has 16 residues. V lost 0 bases to trimming and J lost 4 bases; unmatched junction nucleotides: 5. Germline V CDR1 and CDR2: MGHRA, YSYEKL. CDR3 in DNA: TGCGCCAGCAGCCAAGAGTCAGGGGGCTCAGGAAACACCATATATTTT. Translated: CASSQESGGSGNTIYF.

The CDR3 region is CASSPRTSGKDNEQFF. In nucleotides, the CDR3 is TGTGCCAGCAGCCCGCGGACTAGCGGTAAAGACAATGAGCAGTTCTTC. This sequence joins TRBV11-3 and TRBJ2-1; 10 positions agree with TRBD2. There are 16 residues in the CDR3. The V gene end was trimmed by 5 bases and the J gene end by 5 bases; junction bases not matched to a gene: 9. Looked up from germline, CDR1 is SGHNT and CDR2 is YENEEA.

Comment on this clone: At the DNA level, this CDR3 is encoded by other sequences in the same sample as well. The V and J genes are TRBV7-9 and TRBJ2-7; D ambiguous. The germline V gene encodes CDR1 SEHNR and CDR2 FQNEAQ (reference sequence). The CDR3 spans 11 residues. V lost 3 bases, J lost 4 bases, and 4 bases lay in between. In DNA form, the CDR3 reads TGTGCCAGCAGCTTTACATACGAGCAGTACTTC. Protein sequence: CASSFTYEQYF.

This chain uses TRBV4-3 with TRBJ2-5; D could derive from TRBD1 or TRBD2 (5 bases each). Germline-derived CDR1 and CDR2 are LGHNA and YSLEER. The V end lost 2 bases, the J end lost 9 bases, and 16 bases lay between the germline ends. CDR3 size: 14 residues. CDR3 sequence reads: CASSQYVGREAQYF. Here the CDR3 DNA reads TGCGCCAGCAGCCAATATGTGGGACGGGAAGCCCAGTACTTC.

The chain recombines TRBV5-1 with TRBJ2-2, with D hard to call. Between the trimmed V and J ends, which lost 0 bases and 9 bases, there was a span of 12 bases. This CDR3 spans 14 amino acids. Looked up from germline, CDR1 is SGHRS and CDR2 is YFSETQ. CDR3 DNA sequence: TGCGCCAGCAGCTTGGATTCAGGCCCACGGGAGCTGTTTTTT. This gives the protein CASSLDSGPRELFF. Drawing the rest from reference TRBV5-1 and TRBJ2-2, the complete variable domain is KAGVTQTPRYLIKTRGQQVTLSCSPISGHRSVSWYQQTPGQGLQFLFEYFSETQRNKGNFPGRFSGRQFSNSRSEMNVSTLELGDSALYLCASSLDSGPRELFFGEGSRLTVL.

V is TRBV7-6 and J is TRBJ2-7; D assignment may be TRBD1 or TRBD2 (5 bases each). V was trimmed by 4 bases and J by 4 bases, leaving 14 bases between them. This CDR3 is built from 14 residues. CDR1 and CDR2 (germline): SGHVS, FNYEAQ. As DNA, the CDR3 is TGTGCCAGCAGCTCCGGGACGGGGTTATACGAGCAGTACTTC. This translates into CASSSGTGLYEQYF.

For the CDR3, the DNA is TGTGCCAGCAGCCAGGTGAACTACGAGCAGTACTTC. It encodes CASSQVNYEQYF. The chain joins TRBV28 to TRBJ2-7, with no clear D. Trimming took off 6 bases at V and 3 bases at J, with 9 bases between the two ends. This CDR3 comprises 12 residues. Per the germline V gene, CDR1 is MDHEN and CDR2 is SYDVKM.

This chain connects TRBV28 to TRBJ1-5; D gene uncertain. CDR1 and CDR2 (germline): MDHEN, SYDVKM. V was clipped by 2 bases and J by 5 bases, with 13 bases between them. The CDR3 extends over 15 amino acids. Here the CDR3 DNA reads TGTGCCAGCAGTTTAATCAGGCGGGATGATCAGCCCCAGCATTTT. It is translated as CASSLIRRDDQPQHF.

The chain couples TRBV6-5 to TRBJ2-7; 8 bases agree with TRBD1. Germline CDR1 and CDR2: MNHEY and SVGAGI. Trimming cost V 0 bases and J 7 bases; bases outside gene matches: 5. The CDR3 has 14 amino acids. DNA for the CDR3: TGTGCCAGCAGTTACTCCGCAGGGGGCGGTGAGCAGTACTTC. This codes for CASSYSAGGGEQYF.

The genes are TRBV7-2 and TRBJ2-1; the D is unclear. The CDR3 runs 11 residues. The V end lost 5 bases, the J end lost 4 bases, and 3 bases lay between the germline ends. Germline V gene data show CDR1 as SGHTA and CDR2 as FQGNSA. In DNA, the CDR3 is TGTGCCAGCAGCATTTACAATGAGCAGTTCTTC. As protein: CASSIYNEQFF.

The genes are TRBV11-2 and TRBJ2-1, with 13 positions matching TRBD2. The CDR3 runs 16 residues. With V trimmed by 3 bases and J by 15 bases, 14 bases remained unmatched. The germline V gene encodes CDR1 SGHAT and CDR2 FQNNGV. The CDR3 sequence: CASSFGLAGDANEGFF. The CDR3 bases are TGTGCCAGCAGCTTTGGACTAGCGGGAGACGCAAATGAGGGGTTCTTC. The whole variable domain, remainder taken from reference TRBV11-2 and TRBJ2-1, is EAGVAQSPRYKIIEKRQSVAFWCNPISGHATLYWYQQILGQGPKLLIQFQNNGVVDDSQLPKDRFSAERLKGVDSTLKIQPAKLEDSAVYLCASSFGLAGDANEGFFGPGTRLTVL.

The rearrangement uses TRBV28 and TRBJ1-5; 8 bases fit TRBD1. Germline assignment: CDR1 MDHEN and CDR2 SYDVKM. CDR3 length: 17 amino acids. J lost 4 bases, V lost 0 bases, and 8 bases had no gene match. DNA for the CDR3: TGTGCCAGCAGTTTATGGCGGACAGGGTTGAGAAATCAGCCCCAGCATTTT. This codes for CASSLWRTGLRNQPQHF.

The chain employs TRBV6-1 and TRBJ2-7; 7 nucleotides align to TRBD1. CDR3 length: 10 amino acids. J gave up 3 bases and V 10 bases, and 0 bases lay outside the gene matches. Germline CDR1 is MNHNS and CDR2 is SASEGT. The CDR3 sequence is CATGGYEQYF. The CDR3 DNA reads as TGTGCCACAGGGGGCTACGAGCAGTACTTC.

The J gene is TRBJ2-5, the V gene TRBV30; D unclear. Trimming took 2 bases from V and 2 from J, leaving 6 bases between them. CDR1 and CDR2 from the germline V gene are GTSNPN and SVGIG (reference sequence). This CDR3 is 12 amino acids long. The CDR3 protein is CAWSLAQETQYF. In nucleotides, the CDR3 is TGTGCCTGGAGTCTGGCGCAAGAGACCCAGTACTTC.

The chain employs TRBV7-8 and TRBJ2-7, with TRBD2 matching 12 bases. Per germline, CDR1 SGHVS and CDR2 FQNEAQ. V was pared by 1 base and J by 5 bases, with 12 bases of the junction left unmatched. The CDR3 totals 18 residues. In DNA, the CDR3 is TGTGCCAGCAGCTTAGTGGTGAGGCTAGCGGGAGGGAGGGACGAGCAGTACTTC. The encoded protein is CASSLVVRLAGGRDEQYF. Drawing the rest from reference TRBV7-8 and TRBJ2-7, the complete variable domain is GAGVSQSPRYKVAKRGQDVALRCDPISGHVSLFWYQQALGQGPEFLTYFQNEAQLDKSGLPSDRFFAERPEGSVSTLKIQRTQQEDSAVYLCASSLVVRLAGGRDEQYFGPGTRLTVT.

V is TRBV11-2 and J is TRBJ2-5; D is tentatively TRBD1 or TRBD2 (5 bases each). V lost 0 bases to trimming and J lost 3 bases, with 17 bases between them. The CDR3 is 17 amino acids. CDR1 SGHAT and CDR2 FQNNGV come from the germline V gene. CDR3 sequence (DNA): TGTGCCAGCAGCTTAGATCTGACCGATCTGGGGGAAGAGACCCAGTACTTC. It encodes CASSLDLTDLGEETQYF.

The V gene is TRBV19, the J gene TRBJ1-4; no clear D. Germline lookup yields CDR1 LNHDA and CDR2 SQIVND (reference sequence). CDR3 size: 16 residues. V was clipped by 1 base and J by 5 bases, with 14 bases between them. The CDR3 coding sequence is TGTGCCAGTAGTATAGGCCCCCAGCGATACAATGAAAAACTGTTTTTT. This translates into CASSIGPQRYNEKLFF.

V usage is TRBV27 and J usage is TRBJ2-2; the D is unclear. From germline, CDR1 is MNHEY and CDR2 SMNVEV (reference sequence). This CDR3 has 12 residues. The V end lost 6 bases, the J end lost 5 bases, and 7 bases lay between the germline ends. In DNA, the CDR3 is TGTGCCAGCAGCGACTTGACCGGGGAGCTGTTTTTT. Protein: CASSDLTGELFF.

The rearrangement uses TRBV28 and TRBJ1-5; D unclear. Trimming pared 4 bases from V and 2 bases from J, leaving 12 bases between. This CDR3 has 15 amino acids. Germline V CDR1 and CDR2: MDHEN, SYDVKM. CDR3 loop: CASSYTGAGNQPQHF. DNA for the CDR3: TGTGCCAGCAGTTACACCGGTGCTGGCAATCAGCCCCAGCATTTT.

The sample holds one count of this clone. The chain uses TRBV7-2 and TRBJ2-1; D unresolved. V lost 0 bases and J 3 bases, leaving 9 bases between the germline ends. The CDR3 runs to 15 residues. CDR1 is SGHTA and CDR2 is FQGNSA in the germline V gene. The CDR3: CASSLALRIYNEQFF. CDR3 nucleotides: TGTGCCAGCAGCTTAGCGCTCAGAATCTACAATGAGCAGTTCTTC.

V gene TRBV5-6 combines with J gene TRBJ2-1; 12 bases map to TRBD2. Per the germline V gene, CDR1 is SGHDT and CDR2 is YYEEEE. The CDR3 extends over 19 amino acids. The J segment lost 0 bases and the V segment lost 3 bases, leaving 10 bases of the junction unmatched. The CDR3 DNA reads as TGTGCCAGCAGCTCACCGGGACTAGCGGGTCCGAACTCCTACAATGAGCAGTTCTTC. Encoded protein: CASSSPGLAGPNSYNEQFF.

The chain has TRBV4-1 and TRBJ2-5; D is perhaps TRBD1 (6 bases). The CDR3 runs to 15 residues. Between the trimmed V and J ends, which lost 0 bases and 2 bases, there was a span of 10 bases. Germline assignment: CDR1 MGHRA and CDR2 YSYEKL. In nucleotides, the CDR3 is TGCGCCAGCAGCCAAGATACCGGGACACAAGAGACCCAGTACTTC. Amino acid sequence: CASSQDTGTQETQYF.